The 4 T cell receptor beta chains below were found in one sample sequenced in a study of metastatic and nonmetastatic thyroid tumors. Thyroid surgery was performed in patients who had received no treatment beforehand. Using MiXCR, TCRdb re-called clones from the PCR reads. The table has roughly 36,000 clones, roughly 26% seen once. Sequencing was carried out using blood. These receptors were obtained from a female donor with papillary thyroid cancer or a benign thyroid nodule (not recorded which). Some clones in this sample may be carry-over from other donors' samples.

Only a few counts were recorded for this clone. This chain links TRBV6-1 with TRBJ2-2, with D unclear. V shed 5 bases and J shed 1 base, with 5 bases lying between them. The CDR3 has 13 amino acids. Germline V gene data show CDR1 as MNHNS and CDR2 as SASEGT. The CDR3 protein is CASSRLNTGELFF. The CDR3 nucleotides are TGTGCCAGCAGTAGATTGAACACCGGGGAGCTGTTTTTT.

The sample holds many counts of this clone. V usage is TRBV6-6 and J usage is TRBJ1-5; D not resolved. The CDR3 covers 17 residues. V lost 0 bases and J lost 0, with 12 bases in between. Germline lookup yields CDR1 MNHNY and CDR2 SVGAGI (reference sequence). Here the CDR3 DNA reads TGTGCCAGCAGTTACTCGAACCCCATCTTTAGCAATCAGCCCCAGCATTTT. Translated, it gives CASSYSNPIFSNQPQHF.

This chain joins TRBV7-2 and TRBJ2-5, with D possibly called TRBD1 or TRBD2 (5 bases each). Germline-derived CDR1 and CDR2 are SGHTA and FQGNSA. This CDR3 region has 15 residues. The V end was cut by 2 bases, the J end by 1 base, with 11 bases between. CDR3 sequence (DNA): TGTGCCAGCAGCTTACTATCGGGGCGCCAAGAGACCCAGTACTTC. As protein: CASSLLSGRQETQYF.

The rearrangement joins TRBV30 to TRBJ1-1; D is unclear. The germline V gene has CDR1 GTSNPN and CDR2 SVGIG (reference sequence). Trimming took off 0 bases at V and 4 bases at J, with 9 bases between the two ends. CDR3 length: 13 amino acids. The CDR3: CAWSVLTTTEAFF. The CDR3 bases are TGTGCCTGGAGTGTACTAACAACCACTGAAGCTTTCTTT.